The 30 T cell receptor beta chains below come from one sample, sequenced in a study of siplizumab effects on memory and regulatory T cells. TCRdb's table, derived via immunoSEQ multiplex PCR, lists solely in-frame clones and lacks some. In the table there are approximately 68,000 clones, about 89% of which are singletons. Sequencing was carried out using CD8+ T cells sorted from blood. The receptors shown here come from a human donor in good health.

The chain links TRBV9 to TRBJ2-3; TRBD2 aligns across 11 bases. From germline, CDR1 is SGDLS and CDR2 YYNGEE. The J segment lost 3 bases and the V segment lost 4 bases, leaving 10 bases of the junction unmatched. The CDR3 sequence is 17 residues long. CDR3 DNA sequence: TGTGCCAGCAGCACCAACCACATAGCGGGAGGGACAGATACGCAGTATTTT. Protein product: CASSTNHIAGGTDTQYF.

On this clone itself: This sample includes further DNA sequences coding for the same CDR3. This chain joins TRBV29-1 and TRBJ2-3, with TRBD1 as a possible D gene (6 bases). This CDR3 region has 17 residues. V shed 5 bases and J shed 4 bases, with 25 bases lying between them. Germline CDR1 SQVTM, CDR2 ANQGSEA. CDR3 nucleotide sequence: TGCAGCGTTACAGGGAGCGGCTTTGGGCTTTCCGCAGATACGCAGTATTTT. This translates into CSVTGSGFGLSADTQYF.

V gene TRBV7-9 combines with J gene TRBJ1-5; D remains ambiguous. Germline lookup yields CDR1 SEHNR and CDR2 FQNEAQ (reference sequence). V was cut by 5 bases and J by 9 bases, with 11 bases left in between. This CDR3 spans 12 amino acids. The CDR3, as DNA: TGTGCCAGCAGCCCGATCGGACTGCCCCAGCATTTT. This translates into CASSPIGLPQHF.

The gene calls are TRBV29-1 and TRBJ2-3; possible D gene TRBD2, 5 bases. Per the germline V gene, CDR1 is SQVTM and CDR2 is ANQGSEA. This CDR3 is 12 amino acids long. V gave up 8 bases and J gave up 5 bases, with 14 bases separating them. The CDR3 sequence: CSSPGVGDTQYF. The CDR3 DNA reads as TGCAGCTCCCCCGGGGTAGGAGATACGCAGTATTTT.

The V call is TRBV6-5, the J call TRBJ1-2, with 8 bases that match TRBD1. The germline V gene encodes CDR1 MNHEY and CDR2 SVGAGI. V shed 10 bases and J 0 bases; nucleotides not matched to a gene: 10. The CDR3 is 15 residues long. Here the CDR3 reads CATFGTGDPNYGYTF. CDR3 in DNA: TGTGCCACCTTTGGGACAGGTGATCCTAACTATGGCTACACCTTC.

This clone was picked up one time. This chain connects TRBV6-1 to TRBJ1-5; D remains ambiguous. The CDR3 loop spans 14 amino acids. CDR1 and CDR2 from the germline V gene are MNHNS and SASEGT. Between the trimmed V and J ends, which lost 2 bases and 3 bases, there was a span of 8 bases. CDR3 coding DNA: TGTGCCAGCAGTGAATATAGGTACAATCAGCCCCAGCATTTT. It encodes CASSEYRYNQPQHF.

The V call is TRBV13, the J call TRBJ2-3; D uncertain. The V end lost 7 bases, the J end lost 7 bases, and 24 bases lay between the germline ends. This CDR3 spans 16 amino acids. Germline V CDR1 and CDR2: PRHDT, FYEKMQ (reference sequence). The CDR3 region is CASTHLLSIQTHTQYF. The CDR3, as DNA: TGTGCCAGCACCCACCTCCTGAGCATACAAACACATACGCAGTATTTT.

The genes are TRBV5-1 and TRBJ2-7; 10 bases fit TRBD1. CDR1 and CDR2 (germline): SGHRS, YFSETQ. V shed 2 bases and J 2 bases; nucleotides not matched to a gene: 4. The CDR3 spans 15 residues. The CDR3 nucleotides read TGCGCCAGCAGCTTTGGGACAGGGGCGACCTACGAGCAGTACTTC. This codes for CASSFGTGATYEQYF.

This clone was recorded only once. At one of its ends the junction is not consistent with the germline gene, which may arise from a read error. V usage is TRBV2 and J usage is TRBJ1-2; the D gene is possibly TRBD1 (5 bases). The V gene's germline CDR1 is SNHLY and CDR2 FYNNEI. The CDR3 spans 8 residues. CDR3 residues: CASAEGLF. Written as DNA, the CDR3 is TGTGCCAGCGCCGAGGGGCTCTTC.

The chain couples TRBV6-6 to TRBJ2-1; tentatively, D is TRBD1 or TRBD2 (5 bases each). The CDR3 has 13 residues. V lost 6 bases and J 1 base, leaving 7 bases between the germline ends. The germline V gene has CDR1 MNHNY and CDR2 SVGAGI (reference sequence). The CDR3 is CASRGVSYNEQFF. The DNA of the CDR3 is TGTGCCAGCAGGGGGGTTTCCTACAATGAGCAGTTCTTC.

This chain links TRBV6-5 with TRBJ1-6, with unresolved D. This CDR3 has 12 residues. The V gene's germline CDR1 is MNHEY and CDR2 SVGAGI. The germline V and J ends were trimmed by 6 bases and 14 bases, with 14 bases remaining between them. CDR3 protein: CASRETYSTLHF. The DNA for the CDR3 is TGTGCCAGCAGGGAAACCTATTCTACCCTCCACTTT.

The rearrangement links TRBV7-9 to TRBJ1-2; the match to TRBD1 covers 9 bases. This CDR3 comprises 17 residues. Germline lookup yields CDR1 SEHNR and CDR2 FQNEAQ (reference sequence). Trimming cost V 5 bases and J 5 bases; bases outside gene matches: 15. The CDR3 DNA follows: TGTGCCAGCAGCCCGGGGACAGGGAGTGAATTTTTGTATGGCTACACCTTC. Protein: CASSPGTGSEFLYGYTF.

The V and J genes are TRBV10-1 and TRBJ2-4; D is perhaps TRBD1 (6 bases). Per the germline V gene, CDR1 is WNHNN and CDR2 is SYGVQD (reference sequence). Trimming pared 8 bases from V and 5 bases from J, leaving 19 bases between. CDR3 length equals 15 residues. The CDR3 reads CASSVGRRGQNIQYF. The CDR3 nucleotides read TGCGCCAGCTCGGTCGGGCGCAGGGGCCAAAACATTCAGTACTTC.

This clone has only a few counts. The CDR3 loop is CASSVVGGSYEQYF. Written as DNA, the CDR3 is TGTGCCAGCAGTGTGGTGGGGGGTTCCTACGAGCAGTACTTC. The chain couples TRBV2 to TRBJ2-7; weak D call: TRBD2 (6 bases). With 4 bases removed from V and 1 base from J, the gap between germline ends came to 11 bases. The V gene's germline CDR1 is SNHLY and CDR2 FYNNEI. This CDR3 comprises 14 residues.

The chain employs TRBV11-3 and TRBJ2-3; 8 positions match TRBD1. The CDR3 spans 16 residues. Unmatched junction bases numbered 9, after V lost 5 bases and J lost 2 bases. Germline V gives CDR1 SGHNT, CDR2 YENEEA. In DNA, the CDR3 is TGTGCCAGCAGCCCCGACAGGGGAGGTCCCACAGATACGCAGTATTTT. This sequence encodes CASSPDRGGPTDTQYF.

This clone has just one count. V gene TRBV11-1 combines with J gene TRBJ1-1; D ambiguous. CDR1 is SGHAT, CDR2 FQDESV, per germline (reference sequence). CDR3 length: 15 residues. The V and J ends lost 1 base and 8 bases respectively, with 17 bases between them. The CDR3 reads CASSLGPPLVLEAFF. Written as DNA, the CDR3 is TGTGCCAGCAGCTTAGGACCGCCTCTCGTCTTAGAAGCTTTCTTT.

The chain employs TRBV11-1 and TRBJ2-7; possibly TRBD1 or TRBD2 for D (5 bases each). Germline V gene sequence: CDR1 SGHAT, CDR2 FQDESV (reference sequence). The CDR3 consists of 15 residues. V was clipped by 4 bases and J by 2 bases, with 15 bases between them. The CDR3 loop reads CASSSHTGTAYEQYF. Here the CDR3 DNA reads TGTGCCAGCAGCTCGCACACGGGGACCGCCTACGAGCAGTACTTC. The entire variable domain, with the rest obtained from reference TRBV11-1 and TRBJ2-7, is as follows: EAEVAQSPRYKITEKSQAVAFWCDPISGHATLYWYRQILGQGPELLVQFQDESVVDDSQLPKDRFSAERLKGVDSTLKIQPAELGDSAMYLCASSSHTGTAYEQYFGPGTRLTVT.

This sequence joins TRBV15 and TRBJ1-1; D is perhaps TRBD1 (6 bases). Germline V gives CDR1 LNHNV, CDR2 YYDKDF (reference sequence). This CDR3 region has 13 residues. Trimming shortened V by 2 bases and J by 6 bases, and 10 bases separated the two germline ends. The CDR3 DNA reads as TGTGCCACCAGCAGATGGGGGGCGGCTGAAGCTTTCTTT. Its translation: CATSRWGAAEAFF.

The chain has TRBV5-1 and TRBJ2-1; 9 nucleotides agree with TRBD2. This CDR3 comprises 15 residues. Germline V gene sequence: CDR1 SGHRS, CDR2 YFSETQ. Unmatched junction bases numbered 9, after V lost 4 bases and J lost 7 bases. In DNA, the CDR3 is TGCGCCAGCAGCCAGACTAGCGGACCCCCAAATGAGCAGTTCTTC. This codes for CASSQTSGPPNEQFF.

The chain couples TRBV7-9 to TRBJ2-2; no clear D. CDR3 length equals 14 residues. CDR1 is SEHNR, CDR2 FQNEAQ, per germline (reference sequence). Deletions cut 4 bases from V and 6 bases from J, with 12 bases between. The CDR3 DNA reads TGTGCCAGCAGCTCGTGGGTTCTCTCCGGGGAGCTGTTTTTT. It codes for CASSSWVLSGELFF.

The count of this clone is one. The chain joins TRBV5-4 to TRBJ2-3; D is ambiguous. V was trimmed by 4 bases and J by 2 bases, leaving 8 bases between them. This CDR3 spans 13 amino acids. Germline CDR1 is SGHNT and CDR2 is YYREEE (reference sequence). This chain's CDR3 is CASSAWTTDTQYF. The CDR3 bases are TGTGCCAGCAGCGCCTGGACCACAGATACGCAGTATTTT.

V is TRBV27 and J is TRBJ2-3; 7 bases agree with TRBD1. The CDR3 is made up of 14 amino acids. CDR1 is MNHEY and CDR2 is SMNVEV in the germline V gene (reference sequence). V trimming: 5 bases; J trimming: 2 bases; junction bases outside the gene matches: 4. DNA of the CDR3: TGTGCCAGCAGTAAGACAGGGAACACAGATACGCAGTATTTT. As protein: CASSKTGNTDTQYF.

Written as DNA, the CDR3 is TGCGCCAGCAGCGCTGACAGGGGGGGTACTGAAGCTTTCTTT. It encodes CASSADRGGTEAFF. The V gene is TRBV5-1, the J gene TRBJ1-1; TRBD1 agrees at 9 bases. The J segment lost 5 bases and the V segment lost 4 bases, leaving 6 bases of the junction unmatched. CDR1 is SGHRS, CDR2 YFSETQ, per germline. This CDR3 is built from 14 residues. The complete variable domain, with remaining parts taken from reference TRBV5-1 and TRBJ1-1, reads KAGVTQTPRYLIKTRGQQVTLSCSPISGHRSVSWYQQTPGQGLQFLFEYFSETQRNKGNFPGRFSGRQFSNSRSEMNVSTLELGDSALYLCASSADRGGTEAFFGQGTRLTVV.

This clone was seen more than once but under ten times. V usage is TRBV25-1 and J usage is TRBJ1-1; 8 nucleotides match TRBD1. There are 13 residues in the CDR3. Germline CDR1 reads MGHDK; CDR2 reads SYGVNS. With V trimmed by 6 bases and J by 5 bases, 5 bases remained unmatched. Here the CDR3 reads CASRGRGQTEAFF. The CDR3 DNA is TGTGCCAGCAGGGGCAGGGGGCAAACTGAAGCTTTCTTT. The whole variable domain, remainder taken from reference TRBV25-1 and TRBJ1-1, is EADIYQTPRYLVIGTGKKITLECSQTMGHDKMYWYQQDPGMELHLIHYSYGVNSTEKGDLSSESTVSRIRTEHFPLTLESARPSHTSQYLCASRGRGQTEAFFGQGTRLTVV.

The V and J genes are TRBV7-2 and TRBJ1-1; the D gene is possibly TRBD1 (6 bases). The CDR3 runs to 17 residues. Looked up from germline, CDR1 is SGHTA and CDR2 is FQGNSA. V dropped 4 bases and J dropped 0 bases, with 18 bases sitting between them. The CDR3 protein is CASSSGGHQTLNTEAFF. The CDR3 bases are TGTGCCAGCAGCTCGGGGGGGCACCAGACTTTGAACACTGAAGCTTTCTTT.

The chain employs TRBV4-1 and TRBJ2-3; TRBD2 aligns across 10 bases. Unmatched junction bases numbered 8, after V lost 1 base and J lost 4 bases. The germline V gene encodes CDR1 MGHRA and CDR2 YSYEKL. This CDR3 is built from 17 residues. The CDR3 region has the DNA TGCGCCAGCAGCCAAGGGGTTAGCGGGGGGTATGCAGATACGCAGTATTTT. It specifies CASSQGVSGGYADTQYF.

V gene TRBV19 combines with J gene TRBJ2-5; tentatively, D is TRBD1 (6 bases). CDR3 size: 15 residues. In germline, CDR1 is LNHDA, CDR2 SQIVND (reference sequence). Trimming pared 5 bases from V and 4 bases from J, leaving 17 bases between. The CDR3 DNA follows: TGTGCCAGTAGTGAGGCCCAGACAGGACCAGAGACCCAGTACTTC. Translation: CASSEAQTGPETQYF.

CDR3 in amino acids: CASSVDRDYGYTF. CDR3 in DNA: TGTGCCAGCAGCGTAGACAGAGACTATGGCTACACCTTC. The chain uses TRBV9 and TRBJ1-2, with D unclear. V was trimmed by 0 bases and J by 3 bases, leaving 6 bases between them. This CDR3 comprises 13 residues. CDR1 is SGDLS, CDR2 YYNGEE, per germline.

This clone was counted between two and nine times. Other DNA sequences in the sample encode the same CDR3. The V and J genes are TRBV6-4 and TRBJ1-2, with TRBD1 identical over 11 bases. The V gene end was trimmed by 3 bases and the J gene end by 4 bases; junction bases not matched to a gene: 1. CDR3 length: 14 amino acids. From germline, CDR1 is MRHNA and CDR2 SNTAGT. CDR3 loop: CASSDGTGGYGYTF. The CDR3 region has the DNA TGTGCCAGCAGTGATGGGACAGGGGGCTATGGCTACACCTTC.

The table lists this clone with a count of one. The chain couples TRBV11-3 to TRBJ2-7; D unresolved. CDR3 length equals 14 residues. Germline CDR1 reads SGHNT; CDR2 reads YENEEA. V gave up 5 bases and J gave up 3 bases, with 14 bases separating them. CDR3 in amino acids: CASSDRSEGYEQYF. CDR3 DNA: TGTGCCAGCAGCGATAGAAGCGAAGGCTACGAGCAGTACTTC.